These T cell receptor beta chains were read from a single sample in a study of cytomegalovirus exposure and HLA in healthy donors. Profiled with immunoSEQ multiplex PCR; TCRdb holds only in-frame clones, not every one. The data show 85,000 to 100,000 clones, with roughly 82% seen just once and 7% to 9% held by the top ten. Sequencing was done on a sample of PBMCs. The receptors were sampled from a human donor in good health. Both conserved end residues are part of each CDR3. A D gene is named only where the DNA matches it firmly. A clone size is listed for some rows: how often the clone was seen (once, few, many), or a class if it is expanded.

DNA: TGCGCCAGCAGCTTGTTCGGACAGGACTACGAGCAGTACTTC
CDR3: CASSLFGQDYEQYF
size: few
D: TRBD1
V: TRBV5-1
length: 14
J: TRBJ2-7

DNA: TGTGCCAGCAGGACTCCGGGACAAGGAGACGAGCAGTACTTC
CDR3: CASRTPGQGDEQYF
size: many
D: NA
V: TRBV6-5
length: 14
J: TRBJ2-7

DNA: TGTGCCAGCAGCTCTGGACAGGGTGGCCTGGAGGGTTATGGCTACACCTTC
CDR3: CASSSGQGGLEGYGYTF
size: NA
D: TRBD1
V: TRBV7-9
length: 17
J: TRBJ1-2

DNA: TGTGCCAGCAGTGAGACGGGAGGGCCGACGAACGAGCAGTACTTC
CDR3: CASSETGGPTNEQYF
size: few
D: TRBD2
V: TRBV25-1
length: 15
J: TRBJ2-7

DNA: TGTGCCAGCAGTGTTCTGTCTAGCGGGTTCGCAGATACGCAGTATTTT
CDR3: CASSVLSSGFADTQYF
size: once
D: TRBD2
V: TRBV2
length: 16
J: TRBJ2-3

DNA: TGTGCCAGCAGCCAAGGACTCGAAGCTTTCTTT
CDR3: CASSQGLEAFF
size: NA
D: NA
V: TRBV6-5
length: 11
J: TRBJ1-1

DNA: TGTGCCAGCAGCGTAGGAGGGCGGGAGCAAGATACGCAGTATTTT
CDR3: CASSVGGREQDTQYF
size: NA
D: TRBD2
V: TRBV9
length: 15
J: TRBJ2-3

DNA: TGTGCCAGCAGTTCGACAGGGGGACAGCCCCAGCATTTT
CDR3: CASSSTGGQPQHF
size: few
D: TRBD1
V: TRBV27
length: 13
J: TRBJ1-5

DNA: TGCAGCGTTGCTGTGGGGACAGCACCGGAGACCCAGTACTTC
CDR3: CSVAVGTAPETQYF
size: NA
D: TRBD1
V: TRBV29-1
length: 14
J: TRBJ2-5

DNA: TGCGCCAGCAGTGATCTAGGGGGAATTGACACAGATACGCAGTATTTT
CDR3: CASSDLGGIDTDTQYF
size: few
D: NA
V: TRBV10-1
length: 16
J: TRBJ2-3

DNA: TGCGCCAGCAGCCCGGGGACAGGGATCTACGAGCAGTACTTC
CDR3: CASSPGTGIYEQYF
size: NA
D: TRBD1
V: TRBV5-1
length: 14
J: TRBJ2-7